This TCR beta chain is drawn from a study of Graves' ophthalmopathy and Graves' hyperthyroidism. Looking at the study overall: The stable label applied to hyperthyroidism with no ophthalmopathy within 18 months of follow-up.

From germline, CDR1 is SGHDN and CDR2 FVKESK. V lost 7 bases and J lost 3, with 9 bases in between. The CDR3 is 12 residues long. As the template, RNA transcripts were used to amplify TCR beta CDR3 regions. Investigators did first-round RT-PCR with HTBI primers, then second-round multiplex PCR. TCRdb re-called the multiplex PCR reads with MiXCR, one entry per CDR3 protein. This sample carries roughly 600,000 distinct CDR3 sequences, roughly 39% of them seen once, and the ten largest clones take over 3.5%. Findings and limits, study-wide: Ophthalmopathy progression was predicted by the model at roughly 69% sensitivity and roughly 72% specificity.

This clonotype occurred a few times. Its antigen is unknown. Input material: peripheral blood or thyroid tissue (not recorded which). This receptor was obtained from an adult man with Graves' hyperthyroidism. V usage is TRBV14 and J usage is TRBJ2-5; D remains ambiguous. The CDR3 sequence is CASNSPEETQYF. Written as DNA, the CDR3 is TGTGCCAGCAACTCTCCTGAAGAGACCCAGTACTTC.